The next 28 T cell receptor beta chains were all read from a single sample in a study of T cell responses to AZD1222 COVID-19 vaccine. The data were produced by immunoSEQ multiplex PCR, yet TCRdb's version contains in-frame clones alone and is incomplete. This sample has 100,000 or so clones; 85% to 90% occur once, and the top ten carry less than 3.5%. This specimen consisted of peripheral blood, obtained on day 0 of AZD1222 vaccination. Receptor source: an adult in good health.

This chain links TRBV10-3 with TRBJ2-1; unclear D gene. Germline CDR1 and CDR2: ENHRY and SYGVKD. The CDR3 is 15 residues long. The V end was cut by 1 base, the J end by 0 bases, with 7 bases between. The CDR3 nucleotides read TGTGCCATCAGTGAGTTGGCAGTCTCCTACAATGAGCAGTTCTTC. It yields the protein CAISELAVSYNEQFF.

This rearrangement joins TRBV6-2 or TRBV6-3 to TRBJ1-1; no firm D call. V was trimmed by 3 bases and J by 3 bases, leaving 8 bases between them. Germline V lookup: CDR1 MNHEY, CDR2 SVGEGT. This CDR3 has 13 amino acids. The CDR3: CASSYGQHTEAFF. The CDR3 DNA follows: TGTGCCAGCAGTTATGGCCAGCACACTGAAGCTTTCTTT.

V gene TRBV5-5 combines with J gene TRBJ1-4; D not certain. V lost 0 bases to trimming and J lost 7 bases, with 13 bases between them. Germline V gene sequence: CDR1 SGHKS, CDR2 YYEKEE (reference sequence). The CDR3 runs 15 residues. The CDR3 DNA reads TGTGCCAGCAGCTTGGCTTGGGATCGTGGTGAAAAACTGTTTTTT. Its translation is CASSLAWDRGEKLFF.

CDR3 loop: CASTPRQIQNTEAFF. CDR3 coding DNA: TGTGCCAGTACCCCCCGACAGATACAGAACACTGAAGCTTTCTTT. This rearrangement joins TRBV19 to TRBJ1-1; the D gene is possibly TRBD1 (5 bases). Germline CDR1 reads LNHDA; CDR2 reads SQIVND (reference sequence). This CDR3 is built from 15 residues. Trimming removed 7 bases at V and 1 base at J, with 16 bases between.

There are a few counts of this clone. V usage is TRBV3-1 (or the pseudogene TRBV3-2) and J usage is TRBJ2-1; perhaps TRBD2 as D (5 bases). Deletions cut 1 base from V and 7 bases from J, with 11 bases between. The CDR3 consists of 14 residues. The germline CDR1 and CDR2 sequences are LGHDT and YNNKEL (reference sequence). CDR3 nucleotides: TGTGCCAGCAGCCAAGGGAGGCCGGCGAATGAGCAGTTCTTC. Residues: CASSQGRPANEQFF.

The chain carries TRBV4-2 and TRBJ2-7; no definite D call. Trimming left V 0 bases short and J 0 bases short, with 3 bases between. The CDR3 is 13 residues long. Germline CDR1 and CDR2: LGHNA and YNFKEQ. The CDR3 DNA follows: TGTGCCAGCAGCCAAGACAGCTCCTACGAGCAGTACTTC. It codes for CASSQDSSYEQYF.

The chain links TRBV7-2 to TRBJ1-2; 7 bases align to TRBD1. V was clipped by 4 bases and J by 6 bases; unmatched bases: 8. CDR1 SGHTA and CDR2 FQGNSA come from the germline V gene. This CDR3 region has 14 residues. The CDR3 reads CASSSRDSGDGYTF. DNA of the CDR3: TGTGCCAGCAGCTCCCGGGACAGTGGAGATGGCTACACCTTC.

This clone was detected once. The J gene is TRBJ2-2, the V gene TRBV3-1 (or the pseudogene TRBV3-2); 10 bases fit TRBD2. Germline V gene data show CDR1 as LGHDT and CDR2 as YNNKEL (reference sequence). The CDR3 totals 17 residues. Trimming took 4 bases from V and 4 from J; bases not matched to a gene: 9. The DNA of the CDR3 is TGTGCCAGCAGCCCGCGACTAGCGGGTTCAAGCACCGGGGAGCTGTTTTTT. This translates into CASSPRLAGSSTGELFF.

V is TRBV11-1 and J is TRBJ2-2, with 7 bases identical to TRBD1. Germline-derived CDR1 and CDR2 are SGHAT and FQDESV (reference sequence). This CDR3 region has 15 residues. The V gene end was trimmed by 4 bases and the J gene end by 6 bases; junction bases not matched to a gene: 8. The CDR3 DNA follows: TGTGCCAGCAGCTCATACAGGGGTCGGGCCGGGGAGCTGTTTTTT. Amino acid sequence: CASSSYRGRAGELFF.

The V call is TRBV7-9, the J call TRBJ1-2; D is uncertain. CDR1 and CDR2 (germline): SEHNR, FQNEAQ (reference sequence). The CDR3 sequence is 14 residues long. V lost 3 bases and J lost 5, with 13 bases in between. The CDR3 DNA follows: TGTGCCAGCAGCTTGGGAAGTCGGGAGTATGGCTACACCTTC. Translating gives CASSLGSREYGYTF.

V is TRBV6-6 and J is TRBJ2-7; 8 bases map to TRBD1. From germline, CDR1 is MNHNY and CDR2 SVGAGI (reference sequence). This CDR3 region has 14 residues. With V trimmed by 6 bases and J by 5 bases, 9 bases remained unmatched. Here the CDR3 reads CASSLTGGMNEQYF. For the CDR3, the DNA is TGTGCCAGCAGCCTTACAGGGGGTATGAACGAGCAGTACTTC.

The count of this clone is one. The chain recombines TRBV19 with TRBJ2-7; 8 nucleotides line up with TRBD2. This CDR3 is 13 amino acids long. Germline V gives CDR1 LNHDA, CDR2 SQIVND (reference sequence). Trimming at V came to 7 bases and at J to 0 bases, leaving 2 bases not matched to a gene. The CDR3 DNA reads TGTGCCAGTAAGCTAGCGGGCTCCTACGAGCAGTACTTC. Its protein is CASKLAGSYEQYF.

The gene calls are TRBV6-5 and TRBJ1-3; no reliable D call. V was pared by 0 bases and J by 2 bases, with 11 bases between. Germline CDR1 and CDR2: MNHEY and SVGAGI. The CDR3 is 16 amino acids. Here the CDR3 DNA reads TGTGCCAGCAGTTACTCGGGCACCGTGCCTGGAAACACCATATATTTT. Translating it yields CASSYSGTVPGNTIYF.

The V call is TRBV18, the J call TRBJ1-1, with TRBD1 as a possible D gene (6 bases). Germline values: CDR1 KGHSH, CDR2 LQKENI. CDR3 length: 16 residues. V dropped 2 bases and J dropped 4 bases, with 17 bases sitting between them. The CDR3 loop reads CASSPRTGSGGTEAFF. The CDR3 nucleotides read TGTGCCAGCTCACCAAGAACAGGGTCGGGTGGCACTGAAGCTTTCTTT.

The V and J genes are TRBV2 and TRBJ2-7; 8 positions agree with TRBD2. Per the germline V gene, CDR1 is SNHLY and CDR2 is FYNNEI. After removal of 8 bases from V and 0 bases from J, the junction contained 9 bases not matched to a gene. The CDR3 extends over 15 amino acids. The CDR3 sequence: CASGETSGHSYEQYF. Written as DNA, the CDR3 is TGTGCCAGCGGGGAAACTAGCGGCCACTCCTACGAGCAGTACTTC.

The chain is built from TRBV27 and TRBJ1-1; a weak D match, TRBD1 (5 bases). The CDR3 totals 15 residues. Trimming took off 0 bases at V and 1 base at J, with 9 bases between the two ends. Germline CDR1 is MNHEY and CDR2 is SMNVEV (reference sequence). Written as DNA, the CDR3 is TGTGCCAGCAGTTTATCGACCGGGGGGAACACTGAAGCTTTCTTT. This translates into CASSLSTGGNTEAFF.

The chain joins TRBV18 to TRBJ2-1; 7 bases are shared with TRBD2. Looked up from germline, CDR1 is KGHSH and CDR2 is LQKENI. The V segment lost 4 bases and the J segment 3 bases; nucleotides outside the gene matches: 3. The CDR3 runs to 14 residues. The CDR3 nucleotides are TGTGCCAGCTCACTCGAGCGGGGCTACAATGAGCAGTTCTTC. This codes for CASSLERGYNEQFF. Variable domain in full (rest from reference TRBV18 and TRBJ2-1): NAGVMQNPRHLVRRRGQEARLRCSPMKGHSHVYWYRQLPEEGLKFMVYLQKENIIDESGMPKERFSAEFPKEGPSILRIQQVVRGDSAAYFCASSLERGYNEQFFGPGTRLTVL.

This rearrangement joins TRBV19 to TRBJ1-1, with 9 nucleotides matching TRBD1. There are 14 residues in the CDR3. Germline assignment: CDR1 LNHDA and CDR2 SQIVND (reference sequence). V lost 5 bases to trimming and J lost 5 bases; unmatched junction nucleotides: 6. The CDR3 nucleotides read TGTGCCAGTAGTCCCTGGACAGGGGAGACTGAAGCTTTCTTT. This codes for CASSPWTGETEAFF.

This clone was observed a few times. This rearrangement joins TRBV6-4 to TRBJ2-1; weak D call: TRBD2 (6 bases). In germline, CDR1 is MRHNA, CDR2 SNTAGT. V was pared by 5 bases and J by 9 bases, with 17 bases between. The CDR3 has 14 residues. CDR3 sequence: CASSLDGVGGEQFF. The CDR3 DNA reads TGTGCCAGCAGTCTCGATGGGGTCGGGGGTGAGCAGTTCTTC.

The CDR3 sequence: CASSPRTSGEQYF. Here the CDR3 DNA reads TGTGCCAGCAGCCCGAGGACGAGCGGAGAGCAGTACTTC. V is TRBV5-4 and J is TRBJ2-7; possibly TRBD2 for D (5 bases). Germline loops: CDR1 SGHNT, CDR2 YYREEE (reference sequence). The CDR3 runs to 13 residues. With 4 bases removed from V and 7 bases from J, the gap between germline ends came to 15 bases.

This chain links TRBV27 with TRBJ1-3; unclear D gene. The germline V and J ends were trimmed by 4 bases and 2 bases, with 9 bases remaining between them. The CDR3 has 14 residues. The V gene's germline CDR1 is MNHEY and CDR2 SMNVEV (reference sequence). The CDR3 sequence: CASSSRLPGNTIYF. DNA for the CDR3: TGTGCCAGCAGTTCAAGGCTTCCTGGAAACACCATATATTTT.

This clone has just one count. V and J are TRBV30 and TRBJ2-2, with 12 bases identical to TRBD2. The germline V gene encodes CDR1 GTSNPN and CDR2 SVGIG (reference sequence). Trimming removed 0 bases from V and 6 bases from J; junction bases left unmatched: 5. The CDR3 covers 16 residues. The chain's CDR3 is CAWSVGLAGSPGELFF. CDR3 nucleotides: TGTGCCTGGAGTGTAGGACTAGCGGGATCCCCCGGGGAGCTGTTTTTT.

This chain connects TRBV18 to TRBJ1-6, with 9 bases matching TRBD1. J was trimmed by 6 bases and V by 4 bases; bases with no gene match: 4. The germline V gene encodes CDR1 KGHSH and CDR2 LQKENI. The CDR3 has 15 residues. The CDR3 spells CASSLDRGFNSPLHF. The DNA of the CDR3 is TGTGCCAGCTCACTGGACAGGGGATTTAATTCACCCCTCCACTTT.

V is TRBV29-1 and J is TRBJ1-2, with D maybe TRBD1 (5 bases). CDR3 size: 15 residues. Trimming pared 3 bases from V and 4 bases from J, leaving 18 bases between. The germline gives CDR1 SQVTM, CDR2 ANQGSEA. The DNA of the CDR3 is TGCAGCGTTGACCCGGGACGGAGAGGGAGCTATGGCTACACCTTC. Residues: CSVDPGRRGSYGYTF.

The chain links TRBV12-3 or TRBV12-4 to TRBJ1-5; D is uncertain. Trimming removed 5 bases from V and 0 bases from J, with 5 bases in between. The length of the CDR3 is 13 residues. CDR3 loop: CASSVFSNQPQHF. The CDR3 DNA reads TGTGCCAGCAGTGTTTTTAGCAATCAGCCCCAGCATTTT.

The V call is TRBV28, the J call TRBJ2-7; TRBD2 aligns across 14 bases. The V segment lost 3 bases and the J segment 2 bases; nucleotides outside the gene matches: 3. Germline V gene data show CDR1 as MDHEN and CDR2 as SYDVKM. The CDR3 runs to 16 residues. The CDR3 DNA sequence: TGTGCCAGCAGTTTCGGGACTAGCGGGAGTACCTACGAGCAGTACTTC. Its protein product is CASSFGTSGSTYEQYF. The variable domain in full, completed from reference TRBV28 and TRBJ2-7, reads DVKVTQSSRYLVKRTGEKVFLECVQDMDHENMFWYRQDPGLGLRLIYFSYDVKMKEKGDIPEGYSVSREKKERFSLILESASTNQTSMYLCASSFGTSGSTYEQYFGPGTRLTVT.

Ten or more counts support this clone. CDR3: CASTLGVPTGLLISNQPQHF. In DNA, the CDR3 is TGTGCCAGCACCTTAGGGGTACCTACAGGACTACTTATTAGCAATCAGCCCCAGCATTTT. The V call is TRBV27, the J call TRBJ1-5, with D maybe TRBD1 (5 bases). This CDR3 spans 20 amino acids. CDR1 is MNHEY and CDR2 is SMNVEV in the germline V gene (reference sequence). V gave up 7 bases and J gave up 0 bases, with 28 bases separating them.

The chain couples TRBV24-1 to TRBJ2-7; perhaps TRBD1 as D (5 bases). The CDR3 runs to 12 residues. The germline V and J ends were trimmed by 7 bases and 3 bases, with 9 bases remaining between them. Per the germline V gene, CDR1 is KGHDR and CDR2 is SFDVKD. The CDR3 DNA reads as TGTGCCACCAGGAAAGGGGACTACGAGCAGTACTTC. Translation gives CATRKGDYEQYF.